One T cell receptor beta chain is described in this entry. The junction had 8 bases not matched to a gene; V was cut back by 3 bases and J by 4 bases. Germline lookup yields CDR1 SGHNT and CDR2 YYREEE (reference sequence). The CDR3 runs to 15 residues. These data are taken from a study of cytomegalovirus exposure and HLA in healthy donors. Some clones are missing from TCRdb's copy, which holds only in-frame ones; the method was immunoSEQ multiplex PCR. The sample shows some 130,000 clones, approximately 80% of them seen only once. The chain is built from TRBV5-4 and TRBJ2-3, with TRBD1 matching 7 bases. The sequencing input was PBMCs. This TCR came from a man aged 30 to 45 in good health and CMV-seropositive. CDR3 coding DNA: TGTGCCAGCAGCTCCACAGGGGCCTCCTCAGATACGCAGTATTTT. Its translation: CASSSTGASSDTQYF.